The present TCR beta chain was sequenced within a study of a mutant IDH1 vaccine in newly diagnosed glioma. Looking at the study overall: Vaccination began 4-6 weeks post radiotherapy alone, or with temozolomide cycles. Patients had received radiotherapy, temozolomide, or both previously, most receiving both.

The time point: week 47, end of study. Every vaccination contained 300 ug of the mutant IDH1 20-mer peptide and was paired with topical imiquimod. A word on this clone: Its target is not known.

The V and J ends lost 5 bases and 3 bases, in that order; junction bases with no gene match: 11. The CDR3 is made up of 18 amino acids. The germline gives CDR1 SGHVS, CDR2 FQNEAQ. The data were produced by immunoSEQ multiplex PCR, yet TCRdb's version contains in-frame clones alone and is incomplete. The repertoire consists of around 53,000 clones, with less than 85% occurring once and the leading ten covering 4.3%. This chain links TRBV7-8 with TRBJ2-2; TRBD2 aligns across 11 bases. The receptor comes from a woman aged 30 to 39 with glioma. Some clones in this sample may be carry-over from other donors' samples. This specimen consisted of PBMCs, obtained from a glioma patient whose treatment included an IDH1 peptide vaccine. The CDR3 sequence: CASSTRLAGRIYTGELFF. The CDR3 DNA is TGTGCCAGCAGCACTAGACTAGCGGGGCGAATTTACACCGGGGAGCTGTTTTTT.